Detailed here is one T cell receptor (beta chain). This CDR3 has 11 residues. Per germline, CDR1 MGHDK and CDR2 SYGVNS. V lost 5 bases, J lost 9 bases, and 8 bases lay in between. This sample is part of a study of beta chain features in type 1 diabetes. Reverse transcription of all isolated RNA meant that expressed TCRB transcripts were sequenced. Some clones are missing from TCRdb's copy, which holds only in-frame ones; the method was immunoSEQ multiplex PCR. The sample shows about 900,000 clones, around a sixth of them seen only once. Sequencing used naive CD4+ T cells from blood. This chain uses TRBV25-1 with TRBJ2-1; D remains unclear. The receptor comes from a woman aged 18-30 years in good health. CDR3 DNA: TGTGCCAGCAGTCCCAGGATTGAGCAGTTCTTC. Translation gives CASSPRIEQFF. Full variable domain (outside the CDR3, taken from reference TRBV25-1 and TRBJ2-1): EADIYQTPRYLVIGTGKKITLECSQTMGHDKMYWYQQDPGMELHLIHYSYGVNSTEKGDLSSESTVSRIRTEHFPLTLESARPSHTSQYLCASSPRIEQFFGPGTRLTVL.